This T cell receptor (beta chain) was captured by sequencing in a study of CD8+ T cells in alopecia areata. Across the study: Treated patients swallowed 5 to 10 mg of oral tofacitinib twice daily.

Treatment described: oral pan-JAK inhibitor, 5-10 mg twice daily. Overall study findings and caveats: Association of baseline CD8+ expansion with response is uncertain owing to one nonresponder.

Only a few counts were recorded for this clone. Its antigen is unidentified. After isolation, RNA underwent reverse transcription to generate cDNA as the sequencing template. This table comes from immunoSEQ multiplex PCR, and its TCRdb copy is limited to in-frame clones, with some not included. Of about 120,000 clones listed, about 50% are singletons. V dropped 0 bases and J dropped 2 bases, with 9 bases sitting between them. Germline assignment: CDR1 SGHRS and CDR2 YFSETQ. The length of the CDR3 is 15 residues. Sequencing used CD4+ T cells sorted from blood, obtained at week 4, from a patient treated with tofacitinib. This clonotype was obtained from a human donor with alopecia areata. The chain is built from TRBV5-1 and TRBJ2-1; D could derive from TRBD1 or TRBD2 (5 bases each). This CDR3 reads CASSLGQGPYNEQFF. The CDR3 region has the DNA TGCGCCAGCAGCTTGGGGCAGGGACCCTACAATGAGCAGTTCTTC.